In this sample, the clone carrying this TCR beta chain turned up many times. Its antigen is as yet unknown. This entry is derived from a study of blood T cells in healthy people across ages. General study findings and limits: Diversity figures based on one million T cells were deemed too low. Fewer expanded clones and more diversity marked long-lived versus aged donors.

Unmatched junction bases numbered 7, after V lost 5 bases and J lost 5 bases. The CDR3 spans 14 residues. Germline V lookup: CDR1 SGHTA, CDR2 FQGTGA. Primers used in a second PCR of roughly 6 to 12 cycles were a sample-barcoded 5' primer and a J-beta primer mix. TCRdb called the 5' RACE reads again in MiXCR, with one record for every CDR3 protein. The sample yields around 1,000,000 distinct CDR3 sequences, around 27% seen once. The sample was also reused in another study, on T cells of mothers and their children.

V gene TRBV7-3 combines with J gene TRBJ2-7, with 9 bases lining up with TRBD1. This clonotype was sampled from a girl aged 2-9 years in good health. The source material was blood. The CDR3: CASSQTGGFDEQYF. The DNA of the CDR3 is TGTGCCAGCAGCCAAACAGGGGGCTTCGACGAGCAGTACTTC.